These T cell receptor beta chains were read from a single sample in a study of cytomegalovirus exposure and HLA in healthy donors. This table comes from immunoSEQ multiplex PCR, and its TCRdb copy is limited to in-frame clones, with some not included. The repertoire consists of 150,000 to 200,000 clones, with around three quarters occurring once and the leading ten covering around 2%. Material: PBMCs. Receptors were obtained from a woman aged 25 to 39 in good health and CMV-seropositive. CDR3s include the opening cysteine and the closing phenylalanine or tryptophan. The D gene is left open where the match is weak. The size field is filled for only some rows; it gives once, few, many or a size class.

>TRBJ1-2|-|-|14|TRBV6-6
TGTGCCAGCAGGGGGGGGCGCAATAACTATGGCTACACCTTC
CASRGGRNNYGYTF
>TRBJ2-2|-|TRBD2|19|TRBV5-1
TGCGCCAGCAGCATCCGCGGGACTAGCGGGGGGGCGCGGACCGGGGAGCTGTTTTTT
CASSIRGTSGGARTGELFF
>TRBJ1-2|-|TRBD1|16|TRBV2
TGTGCCAGCAGTGAACAGGGGGCGAAAAACCAGGGTGGCTACACCTTC
CASSEQGAKNQGGYTF
>TRBJ2-5|-|TRBD2|14|TRBV27
TGTGCCACCACGTCAGCGGGGCGGATAGGAACCCAGTACTTC
CATTSAGRIGTQYF
>TRBJ1-5|-|-|16|TRBV2
TGTGGCAGCACGGGAACCGGGACACATAGCAATCAGCCCCAGCATTTT
CGSTGTGTHSNQPQHF
>TRBJ1-1|-|TRBD1|16|TRBV29-1
TGCAGCGGTAAGCGGACAGGGCTGGGGATCGGCACTGAAGCTTTCTTT
CSGKRTGLGIGTEAFF
>TRBJ1-1|-|-|11|TRBV29-1
TGCAGCGCCACAGAGAACACTGAAGCTTTCTTT
CSATENTEAFF
>TRBJ1-2|-|-|12|TRBV6-5
TGTGCCAGCGGCAGGGTAAACTATGGCTACACCTTC
CASGRVNYGYTF
>TRBJ2-5|once|-|14|TRBV10-3
TGTGCCATCAGTGGGACACAGGGCCAAGAGACCCAGTACTTC
CAISGTQGQETQYF
>TRBJ2-5|-|-|15|TRBV11-2
TGTGCCAGCAGCGGTAGCGGCACACCTCAAGAGACCCAGTACTTC
CASSGSGTPQETQYF
>TRBJ2-3|few|TRBD2|15|TRBV7-2
TGTGCCAGCAGCCGCGTGAGCGGGAGTCAAGATACGCAGTATTTT
CASSRVSGSQDTQYF
>TRBJ2-1|-|TRBD2|15|TRBV7-2
TGTGCCAGCAGCTATAGCGGGACCTCCCCCCATGAGCAGTTCTTC
CASSYSGTSPHEQFF
>TRBJ1-5|-|-|14|TRBV2
TGTGCCAGCAGTATCGAAACCGGGAATCAGCCCCAGCATTTT
CASSIETGNQPQHF
>TRBJ2-5|few|TRBD1|13|TRBV7-6
TGTGCCAGCAGCTTCGGACAGGGAGAGACCCAGTACTTC
CASSFGQGETQYF
>TRBJ2-7|-|TRBD2|16|TRBV7-2
TGTGCCAGCAGCTTAGGGTCGACTAGCGTTAGGGACGAGCAGTACTTC
CASSLGSTSVRDEQYF
>TRBJ2-5|-|TRBD1|14|TRBV9
TGTGCCAGCAGCGCCCGACAGGGGCAAGAGACCCAGTACTTC
CASSARQGQETQYF
>TRBJ2-2|-|-|15|TRBV11-2
TGTGCCAGCAGCTTAGGGCAGGGTCGGACCGGGGAGCTGTTTTTT
CASSLGQGRTGELFF
>TRBJ2-7|-|-|14|TRBV6-5
TGTGCCAGCACCTCACCCCAGGCTCTCCGCGAGCAGTACTTC
CASTSPQALREQYF
>TRBJ1-1|-|-|14|TRBV19
TGTGCCAGTATTAGTCGGCCCCTGAGGGATGAAGCTTTCTTT
CASISRPLRDEAFF
>TRBJ1-2|-|-|14|TRBV4-1
TGCGCCAGCAGCCAGATAGGACAGTTTTATGGCTACACCTTC
CASSQIGQFYGYTF
>TRBJ2-7|-|TRBD2|14|TRBV27
TGTGCCAGCAGTTGGAGCGGGAGCTCCTACGAGCAGTACTTC
CASSWSGSSYEQYF
>TRBJ1-1|few|TRBD1|16|TRBV13
TGTGCCAGCAGCCGGCGCCAGGGACAGGGAAACACTGAAGCTTTCTTT
CASSRRQGQGNTEAFF
>TRBJ1-1|-|-|12|TRBV10-3
TGTGCCATCAGTGGGTACAGGGCTGAAGCTTTCTTT
CAISGYRAEAFF
>TRBJ2-5|many|-|16|TRBV2
TGTGCCAGCAGTGAACTGCCGGGGGAGTCACAAGAGACCCAGTACTTC
CASSELPGESQETQYF
>TRBJ2-3|-|-|12|TRBV7-2
TGTGCCAGCAGTTACATCACAGATACGCAGTATTTT
CASSYITDTQYF
>TRBJ2-6|-|-|14|TRBV10-3
TGTGCCATCAGTCATAGCTCTGGGGCCAACGTCCTGACTTTC
CAISHSSGANVLTF
>TRBJ2-1|-|TRBD2|17|TRBV5-1
TGCGCCAGCAGCCCGCAGGGACTAGCTGACTCCTACAATGAGCAGTTCTTC
CASSPQGLADSYNEQFF
>TRBJ2-6|-|-|15|TRBV2
TGTGCCAGCAAGATGGGAGTCTCTGGGGCCAACGTCCTGACTTTC
CASKMGVSGANVLTF
>TRBJ2-7|few|-|14|TRBV7-6
TGTGCCAGCAGCTCTGGGGCTAACCCCTACGAGCAGTACTTC
CASSSGANPYEQYF
>TRBJ2-1|-|-|16|TRBV5-1
TGCGCCAGCAGCTTGATAGGGGACTCCGCCTACAATGAGCAGTTCTTC
CASSLIGDSAYNEQFF
>TRBJ2-7|-|TRBD2|12|TRBV28
TGTGCCAGTCGGGGGGGAACCTACGAGCAGTACTTC
CASRGGTYEQYF
>TRBJ1-4|-|-|15|TRBV19
TGTGCCAGTAGTATCCGACACACAACTAATGAAAAACTGTTTTTT
CASSIRHTTNEKLFF
>TRBJ1-1|-|TRBD1|16|TRBV5-1
TGCGCCAGCAGCACCGTACTAACAGGGGGCCTCACTGAAGCTTTCTTT
CASSTVLTGGLTEAFF
>TRBJ2-7|-|TRBD2|17|TRBV5-8
TGTGCCAGCAGCCCGGGGGGACTAGCGGGACACTCCTACGAGCAGTACTTC
CASSPGGLAGHSYEQYF
>TRBJ2-2|-|-|14|TRBV4-3
TGCGCCAGCAGCCAATTTGACAGAACCGGGGAGCTGTTTTTT
CASSQFDRTGELFF
>TRBJ2-7|-|-|14|TRBV4-3
TGCGCCAGCAGCCAAGATTGGGGCCCCGGCGAGCAGTACTTC
CASSQDWGPGEQYF
>TRBJ1-1|-|-|14|TRBV7-8
TGTGCCAGCAGCCACCGCGGGAAGGACACTGAAGCTTTCTTT
CASSHRGKDTEAFF
>TRBJ2-3|-|TRBD2|14|TRBV7-6
TGTGCCAGCCAGTTAGCGGGGGAGGGGGATACGCAGTATTTT
CASQLAGEGDTQYF
>TRBJ2-7|-|-|15|TRBV28
TGTGCCAGCACCAATCCGGGGCAGGGGTACGGCGAGCAGTACTTC
CASTNPGQGYGEQYF
>TRBJ1-3|-|TRBD1|17|TRBV11-2
TGTGCCAGCAGCTTAGTTCCAATCGGGACAGAAGGGAACACCATATATTTT
CASSLVPIGTEGNTIYF
>TRBJ1-6|-|-|12|TRBV6-5
TGTGCCAGCAGCTCTGATAATTCACCCCTCCACTTT
CASSSDNSPLHF
>TRBJ1-1|-|-|15|TRBV19
TGTGCCAGTAGGGGCAATATAGTTAGGGGAACTGAAGCTTTCTTT
CASRGNIVRGTEAFF
>TRBJ2-7|-|-|14|TRBV6-1
TGTGCCAGCAGAGAGCTGGGGGGGCAGGGCGAGCAGTACTTC
CASRELGGQGEQYF
>TRBJ1-1|-|TRBD1|13|TRBV25-1
TGTGCCAGCAGTCCTACAGGGGATACTGAAGCTTTCTTT
CASSPTGDTEAFF
>TRBJ2-7|-|-|14|TRBV15
TGTGCCACCAGCAGAACAGGAAGAGCCTACGAGCAGTACTTC
CATSRTGRAYEQYF